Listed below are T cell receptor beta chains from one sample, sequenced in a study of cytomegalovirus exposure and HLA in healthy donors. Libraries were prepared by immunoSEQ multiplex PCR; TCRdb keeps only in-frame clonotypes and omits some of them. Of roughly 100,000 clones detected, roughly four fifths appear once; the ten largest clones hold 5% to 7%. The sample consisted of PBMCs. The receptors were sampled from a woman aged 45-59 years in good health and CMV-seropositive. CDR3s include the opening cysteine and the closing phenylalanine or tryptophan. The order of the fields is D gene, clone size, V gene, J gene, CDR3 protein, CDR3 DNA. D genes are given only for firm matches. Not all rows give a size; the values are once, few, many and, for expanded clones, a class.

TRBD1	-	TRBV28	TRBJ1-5	CASRLGGQGNQPQHF	TGTGCCAGCAGGCTTGGCGGACAGGGCAATCAGCCCCAGCATTTT
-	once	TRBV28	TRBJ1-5	CASSLLGGGNQPQHF	TGTGCCAGCAGTTTATTGGGAGGAGGCAATCAGCCCCAGCATTTT
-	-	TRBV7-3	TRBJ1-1	CASSLTGGPEAFF	TGTGCCAGCAGCTTAACGGGGGGGCCTGAAGCTTTCTTT
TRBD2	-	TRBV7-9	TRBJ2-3	CASSLGTSGGSTDTQYF	TGTGCCAGCAGCTTAGGGACTAGCGGGGGAAGCACAGATACGCAGTATTTT
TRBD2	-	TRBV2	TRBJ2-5	CASSEPSGGETQYF	TGTGCCAGCAGTGAGCCTAGCGGGGGGGAGACCCAGTACTTC
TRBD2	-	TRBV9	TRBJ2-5	CASSILAGIQETQYF	TGTGCCAGCAGCATCCTAGCGGGGATCCAAGAGACCCAGTACTTC
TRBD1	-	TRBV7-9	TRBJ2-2	CASSAPWGQSNTGELFF	TGTGCCAGCAGCGCCCCATGGGGACAGTCGAACACCGGGGAGCTGTTTTTT
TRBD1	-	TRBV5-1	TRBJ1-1	CASRPGTGAQVAFF	TGCGCCAGCAGACCCGGGACAGGGGCTCAGGTAGCTTTCTTT
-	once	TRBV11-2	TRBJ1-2	CASSPGIDFSYTF	TGTGCCAGCAGCCCGGGAATTGACTTCAGCTACACCTTC
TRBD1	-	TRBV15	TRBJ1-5	CATSRDPTGAIHQPQHF	TGTGCCACCAGCAGAGATCCGACAGGGGCGATACATCAGCCCCAGCATTTT
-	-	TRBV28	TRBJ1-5	CASTVTDLSNQPQHF	TGTGCCAGCACCGTGACAGACCTTAGCAATCAGCCCCAGCATTTT
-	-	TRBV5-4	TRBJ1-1	CASGLNTEAFF	TGTGCCAGCGGGCTGAACACTGAAGCTTTCTTT
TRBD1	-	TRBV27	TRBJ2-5	CASSLSPGQVRETQYF	TGTGCCAGCAGTTTGTCACCGGGACAGGTTAGGGAGACCCAGTACTTC
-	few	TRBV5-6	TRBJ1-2	CASSLDRREYGYTF	TGTGCCAGCAGCCTCGACCGTCGGGAATATGGCTACACCTTC
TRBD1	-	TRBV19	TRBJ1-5	CASSTSGGSNQPQHF	TGTGCCAGTAGTACCTCAGGGGGCTCCAATCAGCCCCAGCATTTT
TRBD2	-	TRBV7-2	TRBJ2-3	CASSLIAGGPDTQYF	TGTGCCAGCAGCTTAATTGCGGGGGGACCAGATACGCAGTATTTT
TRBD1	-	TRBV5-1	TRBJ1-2	CASSLTGGDGYTF	TGCGCCAGCAGCTTGACAGGGGGGGATGGCTACACCTTC
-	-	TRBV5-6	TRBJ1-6	CASSPKDRSSPLHF	TGTGCCAGCAGCCCAAAAGACAGGTCTTCACCCCTCCACTTT
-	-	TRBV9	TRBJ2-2	CASSVAVGGLGELFF	TGTGCCAGCAGCGTAGCTGTTGGGGGCTTGGGGGAGCTGTTTTTT
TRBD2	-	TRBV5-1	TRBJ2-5	CASAGTSGQETQYF	TGCGCCAGCGCCGGGACTAGCGGACAAGAGACCCAGTACTTC
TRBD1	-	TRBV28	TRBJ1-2	CASSSQGAANYGYTF	TGTGCCAGCAGTTCTCAGGGGGCAGCTAACTATGGCTACACCTTC
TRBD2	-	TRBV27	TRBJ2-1	CASSPGPGVIAGGRNEQFF	TGTGCCAGCAGCCCAGGTCCTGGGGTAATAGCGGGGGGGCGCAATGAGCAGTTCTTC
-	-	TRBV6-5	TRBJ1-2	CASTPGGVSYGYTF	TGTGCCAGCACCCCAGGAGGGGTTAGCTATGGCTACACCTTC
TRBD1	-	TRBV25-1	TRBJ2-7	CASWGQDRYEQYF	TGTGCCAGCTGGGGACAGGACCGCTACGAGCAGTACTTC
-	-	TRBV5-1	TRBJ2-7	CASSLYGTKDYEQYF	TGCGCCAGCAGCTTGTACGGGACAAAAGATTACGAGCAGTACTTC
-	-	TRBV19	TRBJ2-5	CASSILSGGASETQYF	TGTGCCAGTAGTATCCTCAGTGGGGGGGCCTCGGAGACCCAGTACTTC
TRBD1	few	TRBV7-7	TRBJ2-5	CATARDRLSETQYF	TGTGCCACCGCCCGGGACAGACTTTCGGAGACCCAGTACTTC
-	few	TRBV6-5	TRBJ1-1	CASRRQNRGTEAFF	TGTGCCAGCAGACGACAAAATAGGGGCACTGAAGCTTTCTTT
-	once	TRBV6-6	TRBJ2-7	CASEDSREQYF	TGTGCCAGTGAGGACAGCCGCGAGCAGTACTTC
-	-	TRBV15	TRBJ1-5	CATSRGGVNQPQHF	TGTGCCACCAGCAGAGGAGGTGTCAATCAGCCCCAGCATTTT
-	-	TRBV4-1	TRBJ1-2	CASSQDLRSDGYTF	TGCGCCAGCAGCCAAGATCTTAGAAGCGATGGCTACACCTTC
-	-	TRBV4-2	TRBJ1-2	CASSQDTGGYTF	TGTGCCAGCAGCCAAGATACGGGGGGCTACACCTTC